The T cell receptor (beta chain) under discussion was sequenced for a study of sequential checkpoint blockade in melanoma. Background on the study: After nivolumab or ipilimumab alone, some 22 patients had week-13 rebiopsies.

The treatment denotes: randomized to nivolumab then ipilimumab (arm A) or the reverse (arm B). TCRdb's table, derived via immunoSEQ multiplex PCR, lists solely in-frame clones and lacks some. The sample consists of 3,500 to 5,000 clones, about 20% of them appearing once. The specimen was tumor tissue (inferred from file names), collected from a patient given nivolumab and ipilimumab in sequence. The TCR comes from a human donor with melanoma.

The DNA of the CDR3 is TGTGCCAGCAGTGAAGCGCGGAGAAACACTGAAGCTTTCTTT. As protein: CASSEARRNTEAFF. The chain combines TRBV6-1 with TRBJ1-1; D is uncertain. The CDR3 runs 14 residues. Deletions cut 0 bases from V and 2 bases from J, with 7 bases between. Germline CDR1 and CDR2: MNHNS and SASEGT.